This T cell receptor beta chain originates from a study of T cell responses to AZD1222 COVID-19 vaccine. The CDR3 length is 14 residues. CDR1 is SEHNR, CDR2 FQNEAQ, per germline (reference sequence). Trimming removed 2 bases from V and 0 bases from J, with 5 bases in between. This clone appeared once. The sample contains more than one DNA sequence encoding this CDR3. The table came from immunoSEQ multiplex PCR; TCRdb's copy has only in-frame clones and leaves some out. The repertoire holds more than 85,000 clones, about 91% seen once, with approximately 7.6% in the top ten. Sequenced here: peripheral blood, sampled on day 0 of AZD1222 vaccination. The receptor was derived from an adult in good health. V usage is TRBV7-9 and J usage is TRBJ1-3; no reliable D call. The CDR3 coding sequence is TGTGCCAGCAGCTTACGGGGCTCTGGAAACACCATATATTTT. It yields the protein CASSLRGSGNTIYF.